The following is a T cell receptor beta chain sequence with its context. It lacks a known antigen. The record has no base qualities; no much larger clone is one base away. V is trimmed back by 0 bases and J by 3 bases, and the junction contains 6 bases that no gene match accounts for. Measured from the cysteine to the phenylalanine, the CDR3 is 16 residues long. Only the CDR3 DNA is retained, 48 bases long and in frame from the first base. The germline V gene sets CDR1 to ENHRY and CDR2 to SYGVKD. The roughly 39 donors, aged roughly 6 to 95 years, were systemically healthy Caucasian individuals from Russia. Each donor gave ten milliliters of peripheral blood, collected into EDTA-treated Vacutainer tubes. Ficoll-Paque density-gradient centrifugation was used to isolate PBMCs, with at least 6 million obtained per sample. Trizol reagent was used to extract total RNA from the PBMCs, yielding at least 6 micrograms per sample. For every donor, an aliquot of PBMCs went through flow cytometry to measure the percentages of naive CD45RAhigh/CD27high T cells.

The library relied on 5' RACE. The run used an Illumina HiSeq 2500. A second about 6 to 11 cycle PCR used a sample-barcoded 5' primer and a J-beta primer mix. A unique molecular identifier was introduced onto each TCR beta cDNA molecule by a template-switch 5' adaptor carrying 12 random nucleotides. Each sample yielded at least 2.5 million CDR3-containing paired-end reads. First-strand cDNA synthesis was performed from all RNA using the Mint cDNA synthesis kit, with priming by a TRBC-specific oligonucleotide. Following uracil-DNA glycosylase treatment, a first 18-cycle PCR with universal primers M1SS and BC2_uni_R was performed on all cDNA. In the paper's pipeline: Each sample was normalized by randomly selecting 1 million high-quality reads, each carrying a distinct molecular identifier. Instead of being binned into consensus sequences, reads with shared molecular identifiers were discarded. MiTCR, run with a Q25 quality threshold and the strictest error-elimination algorithm, handled CDR3 identification, clonotype clustering and error correction. A nonparametric unseen species model using Euler transformation provided a lower-bound estimate of total TCR beta diversity. The public reads were run again by TCRdb, first through fastp at Q25 and then through MiXCR, and only productive beta chains were kept. When rows share a CDR3 protein, they turn into one entry using the most common DNA and genes. In this record, the V and J calls reflect TCRdb's handling and not the investigators' own analysis. The sample table shows more than 450,000 distinct CDR3 sequences, and roughly a quarter are seen once. The ten largest clones capture approximately 4% of the sample.

These data originate in a study of blood T cells in healthy people across ages (dated by TCRdb to between 2014 and 2016). Study-level background: In model experiments, template switching captured roughly one uniquely barcoded TCR beta cDNA molecule for every two T cells. Using deep sequencing normalized with unique cDNA molecular identifiers, the study measured how TCR beta repertoire diversity changes with age. Donors were grouped into four age groups: young (average roughly 16 years), middle-aged (approximately 41), aged (about 60) and long-lived (less than 85). For two donors (one aged 18 to 30 and one aged 80 or older), the study analyzed two additional independent replicas of 1 million unique cDNA reads from the same blood draw.

General study outcomes and caveats: Compared with the aged group, the long-lived group had more naive CD4+ T cells, fewer expanded clones and increased TCR diversity, a pattern suggesting age selection. The percentage of naive T cells measured by flow cytometry correlated strongly with observed TCR beta diversity. As age increased, observed TCR beta diversity per million T cells dropped in a roughly linear way, and a significant reduction was already evident by age 40. Because the CMV infection status of the donors was unknown, age-related changes in expanded clonotypes may potentially have been confounded. Estimates of total diversity based on one million sequenced T cells were considered lower bounds and underestimates. Conclusive comparison of naive and antigen-experienced compartments was prevented by the profiling of bulk unsorted PBMCs.

The same sample was also studied in work on T cells of mothers and their children. Per that second paper: The donors were nine systemically healthy Caucasian individuals, made up of three mothers and their six children. cDNA synthesis consumed the entire amount of extracted RNA, loaded at about 1.5 ug RNA in each 15 ul reaction. In the second PCR, the M1S primer added sample barcodes and 2-4 random nucleotides. Each mother yielded over 9 million TCR beta CDR3 reads and each child some 3 million reads. TCR recombination output is similarly shaped by thymic selection in related and unrelated pairs, with a minor effect exerted by inherited differences. Normalized repertoire overlap was always found to be slightly, but never significantly, higher in related mother-child pairs than in unrelated mother-child pairs. With a sensitivity of around 97 clones per million clonotypes, no persistent microchimeric T cell clones were detected. Deep NGS was used in the study to compare the TCR beta repertoires of mothers and children and to look for features that separate related mother-child pairs from unrelated individuals. The mean age was around 42 +/- 4 years for the mothers and about 10 +/- 4 years for the children. Libraries were sequenced on Illumina HiSeq 2000 with 100+100 nt paired-end reads after adapter ligation with NEBNext reagents. Mother and child libraries were prepared a month apart and sequenced in separate runs to prevent cross-contamination. For each donor, somewhere between 500,000 and 2,000,000 distinct TCR beta clonotypes were identified. Naive TCR beta clonotypes were estimated from low-frequency clonotypes matched to each donor's FACS-determined naive share, without sorting.

Recombination linked TRBV10-3 to TRBJ1-2, with TRBD1 matching 8 junction bases. Sequences were obtained from blood. This clonotype originated in a boy aged 2-9 years in good health. For the CDR3, the sequence is CAISESQGAGDYGYTF. The DNA is TGTGCCATCAGTGAGTCTCAGGGGGCTGGCGACTATGGCTACACCTTC.